This TCR beta chain originates from a study of technical replicates of blood from a handful of donors. Generated by immunoSEQ multiplex PCR, the TCRdb table keeps only in-frame clones and is missing some. The sample has under 45,000 clones, over 95% seen once; the top ten hold around 0.4%. The TCR originated in a human donor in good health. Specimen: T cells isolated from PBMCs.

Written as DNA, the CDR3 is TGTGCCTGGAGTGGAGGACAGGGGGCAACTAATGAAAAACTGTTTTTT. The encoded protein is CAWSGGQGATNEKLFF. The rearrangement joins TRBV30 to TRBJ1-4, with 10 bases fitting TRBD1. The ends lost 1 base at V and 0 bases at J; junction bases unmatched: 2. The V gene's germline CDR1 is GTSNPN and CDR2 SVGIG (reference sequence). The CDR3 runs 16 residues.